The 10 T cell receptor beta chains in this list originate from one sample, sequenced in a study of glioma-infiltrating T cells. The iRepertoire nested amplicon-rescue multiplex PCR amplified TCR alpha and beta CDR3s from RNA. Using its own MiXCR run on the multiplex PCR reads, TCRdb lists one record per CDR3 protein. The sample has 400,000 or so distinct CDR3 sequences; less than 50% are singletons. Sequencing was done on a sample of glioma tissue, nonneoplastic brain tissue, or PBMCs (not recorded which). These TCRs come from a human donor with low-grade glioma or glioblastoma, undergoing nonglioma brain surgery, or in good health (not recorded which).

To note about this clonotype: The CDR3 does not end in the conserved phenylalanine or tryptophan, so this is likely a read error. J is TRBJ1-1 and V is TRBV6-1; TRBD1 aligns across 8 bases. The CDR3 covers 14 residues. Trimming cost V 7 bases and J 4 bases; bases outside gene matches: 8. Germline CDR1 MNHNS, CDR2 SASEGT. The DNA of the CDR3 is TGTGCCAGCACTCGAACAGGGGGGGGCACTGAAGCTTTCCTT. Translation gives CASTRTGGGTEAFL.

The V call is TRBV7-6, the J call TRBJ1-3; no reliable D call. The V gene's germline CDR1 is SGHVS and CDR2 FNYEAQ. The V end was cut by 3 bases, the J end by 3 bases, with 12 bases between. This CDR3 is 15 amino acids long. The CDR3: CASSLGFSYGNTIYF. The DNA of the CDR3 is TGTGCCAGCAGCTTGGGATTCAGCTATGGAAACACCATATATTTT. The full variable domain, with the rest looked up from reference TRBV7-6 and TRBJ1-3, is GAGVSQSPRYKVTKRGQDVALRCDPISGHVSLYWYRQALGQGPEFLTYFNYEAQQDKSGLPNDRFSAERPEGSISTLTIQRTEQRDSAMYRCASSLGFSYGNTIYFGEGSWLTVV.

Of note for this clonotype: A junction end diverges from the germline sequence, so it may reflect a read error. In DNA form, the CDR3 reads TGTGCCAGCAGCCCCCAGAATGACCAGTTCTTC. Translating gives CASSPQNDQFF. The gene calls are TRBV7-2 and TRBJ2-1; D is unclear. CDR3 length: 11 amino acids. Germline CDR1 and CDR2: SGHTA and FQGNSA.

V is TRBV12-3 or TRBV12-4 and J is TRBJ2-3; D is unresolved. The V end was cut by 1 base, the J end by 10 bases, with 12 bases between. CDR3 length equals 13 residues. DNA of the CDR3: TGTGCCAGCAGTTTAGGAGTGAGTAGAGCGCAGTATTTT. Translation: CASSLGVSRAQYF.

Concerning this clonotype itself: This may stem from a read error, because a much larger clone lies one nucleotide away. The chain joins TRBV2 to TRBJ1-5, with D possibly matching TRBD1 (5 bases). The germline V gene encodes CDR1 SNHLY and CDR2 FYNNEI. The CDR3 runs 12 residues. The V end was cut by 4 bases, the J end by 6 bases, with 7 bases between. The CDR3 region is CASSAGGQPQHF. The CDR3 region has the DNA TGTGCCAGCAGTGCCGGGGGTCAGCCCCAGCATTTT. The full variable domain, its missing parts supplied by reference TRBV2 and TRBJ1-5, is EPEVTQTPSHQVTQMGQEVILRCVPISNHLYFYWYRQILGQKVEFLVSFYNNEISEKSEIFDDQFSVERPDGSNFTLKIRSTKLEDSAMYFCASSAGGQPQHFGDGTRLSIL.

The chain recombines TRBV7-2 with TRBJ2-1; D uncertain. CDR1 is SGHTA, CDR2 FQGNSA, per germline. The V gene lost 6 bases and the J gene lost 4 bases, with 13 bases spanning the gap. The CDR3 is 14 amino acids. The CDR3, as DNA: TGTGCCAGCAGGGCCTCCTACCTTTACAATGAGCAGTTCTTC. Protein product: CASRASYLYNEQFF.

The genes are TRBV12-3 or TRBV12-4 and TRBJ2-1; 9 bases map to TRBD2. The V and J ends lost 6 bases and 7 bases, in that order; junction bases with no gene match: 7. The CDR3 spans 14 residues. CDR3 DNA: TGTGCCAGCAGCCTAGCGGGGTTCGGGAATGAGCAGTTCTTC. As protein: CASSLAGFGNEQFF.

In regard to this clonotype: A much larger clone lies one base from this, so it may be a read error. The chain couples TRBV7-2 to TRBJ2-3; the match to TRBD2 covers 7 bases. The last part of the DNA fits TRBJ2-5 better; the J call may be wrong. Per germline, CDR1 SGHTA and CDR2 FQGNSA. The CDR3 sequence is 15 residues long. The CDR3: CASSLSVTSVETQYF. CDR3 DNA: TGTGCCAGCAGCTTAAGCGTCACTAGCGTTGAGACCCAGTACTTC.

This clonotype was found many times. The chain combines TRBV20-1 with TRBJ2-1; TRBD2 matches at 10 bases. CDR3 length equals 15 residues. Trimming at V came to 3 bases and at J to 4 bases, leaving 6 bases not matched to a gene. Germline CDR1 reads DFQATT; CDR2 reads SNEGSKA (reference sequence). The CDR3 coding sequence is TGCAGTGCTAGCCCCCCTAGCGGGAGTTACAATGAGCAGTTCTTC. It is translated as CSASPPSGSYNEQFF.

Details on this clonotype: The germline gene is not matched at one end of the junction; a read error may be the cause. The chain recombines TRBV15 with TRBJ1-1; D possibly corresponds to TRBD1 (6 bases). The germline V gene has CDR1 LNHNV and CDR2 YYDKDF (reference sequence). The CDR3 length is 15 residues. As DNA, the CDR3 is TGTGCCGCCAGCAGAGAGGGGGTCGTCCGGGCTGAAGCTTTCTTT. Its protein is CAASREGVVRAEAFF.